Below, 8 T cell receptor beta chains from the same sample are listed, as sequenced in a study of beta chain features in type 1 diabetes (dated by TCRdb to the late 2010s). The antigens for these receptors are not known. Library method: the immunoSEQ multiplex PCR assay. The entire amount of isolated RNA was reverse transcribed using the High Capacity cDNA Reverse Transcription Kit, so the sequenced TCRB transcripts were expressed ones. Drawn from immuneACCESS, this table holds only the in-frame rearrangements with V and J called that TCRdb kept. Clones are partly lost; checked studies trace under half to an unresolved V gene and leave the rest unexplained. Recorded for this sample are hundreds of thousands of clones; around 16% of them occurred a single time. 0.015% to 0.017% of the sample lies in the top ten. Paper-wide results and their limitations: In all four CD4+ subsets, TCRB CDR3 length was moderately but significantly shorter in type 1 diabetes patients.

Sequencing was done on a sample of naive CD4+ T cells from blood. Sample cell subset or site, as interpreted from the label and publication: true naive CD4+ T cells. All receptors derive from a man aged 18-30 years with type 1 diabetes.

This clone was seen more than once but under ten times. The chain couples TRBV6-6 to TRBJ2-1; TRBD2 agrees at 10 bases. Per germline, CDR1 MNHNY and CDR2 SVGAGI (reference sequence). V lost 6 bases and J lost 3; bases outside the gene matches: 5. This CDR3 spans 15 amino acids. The CDR3 DNA sequence: TGTGCCAGCAGCCCAGCGGGAGGGCACTACAATGAGCAGTTCTTC. Its protein product is CASSPAGGHYNEQFF.

This chain joins TRBV5-1 and TRBJ2-6, with D possibly being TRBD1 (5 bases). Germline V gives CDR1 SGHRS, CDR2 YFSETQ. The CDR3 runs to 17 residues. Trimming left V 4 bases short and J 2 bases short, with 16 bases between. The CDR3: CASSPGAGAPGANVLTF. Written as DNA, the CDR3 is TGCGCCAGCAGCCCTGGGGCAGGCGCACCTGGGGCCAACGTCCTGACTTTC.

The J gene is TRBJ1-2, the V gene TRBV20-1; D gene unclear. The CDR3 runs 11 residues. CDR1 and CDR2 from the germline V gene are DFQATT and SNEGSKA (reference sequence). Trimming cost V 2 bases and J 8 bases, with 9 bases left between them. This CDR3 reads CSARSRRGYTF. CDR3 bases: TGCAGTGCTAGATCACGGCGGGGCTACACCTTC.

This clone was counted only a few times. The chain uses TRBV29-1 and TRBJ2-1, with 9 bases lining up with TRBD1. Germline V gene data show CDR1 as SQVTM and CDR2 as ANQGSEA. The CDR3 contains 15 residues. V trimming: 1 base; J trimming: 4 bases; junction bases outside the gene matches: 5. CDR3 sequence reads: CSVEAPGTGYNEQFF. The CDR3 DNA reads as TGCAGCGTTGAAGCCCCCGGGACAGGGTACAATGAGCAGTTCTTC.

V and J are TRBV4-3 and TRBJ2-7; the D gene is possibly TRBD2 (5 bases). Germline assignment: CDR1 LGHNA and CDR2 YSLEER. Deletions cut 0 bases from V and 5 bases from J, with 17 bases between. CDR3 length: 16 amino acids. The CDR3 is CASSQDLLAPMDEQYF. DNA of the CDR3: TGCGCCAGCAGCCAAGATCTCCTAGCACCGATGGACGAGCAGTACTTC.

There are a few counts of this clone. CDR3 nucleotides: TGCAGCGTCGCGGGTCCTTCCTACGAGCAGTACTTC. Its translation is CSVAGPSYEQYF. The chain is built from TRBV29-1 and TRBJ2-7, with D possibly matching TRBD2 (5 bases). CDR3 length: 12 residues. Germline CDR1 reads SQVTM; CDR2 reads ANQGSEA. Trimming pared 6 bases from V and 1 base from J, leaving 10 bases between.

The chain is built from TRBV11-2 and TRBJ1-2, with D possibly being TRBD1 (5 bases). In germline, CDR1 is SGHAT, CDR2 FQNNGV. This CDR3 has 14 residues. Trimming took 2 bases from V and 10 from J, leaving 17 bases between them. The DNA of the CDR3 is TGTGCCAGCAGCTTATCCCAAGGGAGGGGAACCTACACCTTC. It encodes CASSLSQGRGTYTF.

This clone showed up just a few times. V usage is TRBV6-1 and J usage is TRBJ2-4; D is possibly TRBD2 (6 bases). CDR3 length: 14 amino acids. Trimming stripped 2 bases from V and 1 base from J, with 6 bases between. Germline loops: CDR1 MNHNS, CDR2 SASEGT. This CDR3 is CASSERGAKNIQYF. The DNA of the CDR3 is TGTGCCAGCAGTGAACGGGGGGCCAAAAACATTCAGTACTTC.